This T cell receptor beta chain was captured in a study of technical replicates of blood from a handful of donors. Trimming shortened V by 4 bases and J by 4 bases, and 17 bases separated the two germline ends. This CDR3 spans 15 amino acids. CDR1 is SGHNT, CDR2 YYREEE, per germline (reference sequence). Clones were sequenced by immunoSEQ multiplex PCR, and TCRdb holds only the in-frame ones, with some missing. The sample has about 60,000 clones, 80% to 95% seen once. The source of this sequence is a human donor in good health. Some clones in this sample may be carry-over from other donors' samples. Sample: PBMCs. The V gene is TRBV5-4, the J gene TRBJ1-1; no definite D call. In DNA, the CDR3 is TGTGCCAGCAGCCCACCAGGAGGTCGGGTCACTGAAGCTTTCTTT. This sequence encodes CASSPPGGRVTEAFF.